The sequence of this TCR beta chain was determined in a study of blood T cells in healthy people across ages. Per the germline V gene, CDR1 is SGHTA and CDR2 is FQGNSA. The CDR3 spans 14 residues. Points from the study as a whole: Compared with aged donors, long-lived donors showed fewer expanded clones, suggesting selection.

Peripheral blood, 9.5 to 10 milliliters per donor, was collected. For the second PCR, which ran for about 7 to 12 cycles, a sample-barcoded 5' primer and a J-beta primer mix were used. Each cDNA molecule, via a template-switch adaptor with 12 random nucleotides, was tagged. TCRdb processed the 5' RACE reads anew with MiXCR; each CDR3 protein has one entry. The sample shows 1.5 million to 2 million distinct CDR3 sequences, about 32% of them seen only once. This clonotype came up a few times. Its antigen is undetermined. The sequence came from a woman in her 30s in good health. Sequenced: blood. The chain links TRBV7-2 to TRBJ2-5; D is perhaps TRBD2 (7 bases). TRBJ2-7 matches the DNA end more closely, so the J call is doubtful. The CDR3 nucleotides read TGTGCCAGCAGCTTCGGGGGGACACTATACGAGCAGTACTTC. This gives the protein CASSFGGTLYEQYF.